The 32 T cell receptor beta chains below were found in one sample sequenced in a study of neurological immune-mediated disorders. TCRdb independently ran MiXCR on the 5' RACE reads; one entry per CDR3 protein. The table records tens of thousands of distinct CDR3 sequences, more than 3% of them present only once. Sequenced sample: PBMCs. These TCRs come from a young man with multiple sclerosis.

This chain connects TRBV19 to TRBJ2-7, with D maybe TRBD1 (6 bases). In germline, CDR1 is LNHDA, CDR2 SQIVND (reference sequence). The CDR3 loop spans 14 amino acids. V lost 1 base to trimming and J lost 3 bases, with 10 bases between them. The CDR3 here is CASSIGGGVYEQYF. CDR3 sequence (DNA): TGTGCCAGTAGTATAGGAGGGGGAGTCTACGAGCAGTACTTC.

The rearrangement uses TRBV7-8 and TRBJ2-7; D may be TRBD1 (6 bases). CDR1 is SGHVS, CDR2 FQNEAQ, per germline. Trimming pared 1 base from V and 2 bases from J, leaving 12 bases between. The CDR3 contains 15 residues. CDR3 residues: CASSLGDTYPYEQYF. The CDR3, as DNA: TGTGCCAGCAGCTTAGGGGACACCTACCCCTACGAGCAGTACTTC.

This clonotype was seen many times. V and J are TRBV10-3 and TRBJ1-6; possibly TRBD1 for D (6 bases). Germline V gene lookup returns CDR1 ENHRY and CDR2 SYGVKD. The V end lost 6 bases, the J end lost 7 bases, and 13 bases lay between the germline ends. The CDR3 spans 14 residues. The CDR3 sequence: CAIRDKGQNSPLHF. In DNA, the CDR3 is TGTGCCATCAGGGATAAAGGACAGAATTCACCCCTCCACTTT.

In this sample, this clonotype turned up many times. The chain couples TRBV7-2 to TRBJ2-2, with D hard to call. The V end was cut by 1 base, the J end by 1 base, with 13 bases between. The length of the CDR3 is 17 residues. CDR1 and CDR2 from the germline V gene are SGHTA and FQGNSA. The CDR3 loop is CASSLVVPALNTGELFF. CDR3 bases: TGTGCCAGCAGCTTAGTTGTCCCAGCGTTGAACACCGGGGAGCTGTTTTTT.

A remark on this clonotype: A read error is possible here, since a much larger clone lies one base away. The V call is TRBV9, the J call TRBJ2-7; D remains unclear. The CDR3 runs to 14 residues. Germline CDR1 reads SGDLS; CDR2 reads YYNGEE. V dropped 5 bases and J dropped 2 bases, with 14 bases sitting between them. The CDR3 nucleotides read TGTGCCAGCAGTTTATTGGGAAACCCCTACGAGCAGTACTTC. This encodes CASSLLGNPYEQYF. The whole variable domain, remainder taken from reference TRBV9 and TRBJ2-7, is DSGVTQTPKHLITATGQRVTLRCSPRSGDLSVYWYQQSLDQGLQFLIQYYNGEERAKGNILERFSAQQFPDLHSELNLSSLELGDSALYFCASSLLGNPYEQYFGPGTRLTVT.

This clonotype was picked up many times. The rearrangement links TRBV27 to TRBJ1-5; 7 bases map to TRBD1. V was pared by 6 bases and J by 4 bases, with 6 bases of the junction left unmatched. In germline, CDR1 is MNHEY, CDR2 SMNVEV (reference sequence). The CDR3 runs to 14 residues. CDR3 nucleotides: TGTGCCAGCAGCCCTACAGGGGCGAATCAGCCCCAGCATTTT. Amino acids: CASSPTGANQPQHF.

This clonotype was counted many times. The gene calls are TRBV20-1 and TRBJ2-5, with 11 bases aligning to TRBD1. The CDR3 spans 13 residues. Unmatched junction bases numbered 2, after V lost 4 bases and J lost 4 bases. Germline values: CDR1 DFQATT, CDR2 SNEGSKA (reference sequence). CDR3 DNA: TGCAGTGCTAAGGACAGGGGGCTAGAGACCCAGTACTTC. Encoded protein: CSAKDRGLETQYF.

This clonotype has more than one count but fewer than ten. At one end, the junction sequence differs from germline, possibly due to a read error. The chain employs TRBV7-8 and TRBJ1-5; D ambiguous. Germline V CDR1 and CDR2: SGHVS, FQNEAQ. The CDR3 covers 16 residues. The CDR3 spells CASSLAYGPGNQPQNF. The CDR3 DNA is TGTGCCAGCAGCTTAGCGTATGGACCGGGCAATCAGCCCCAGAATTTT.

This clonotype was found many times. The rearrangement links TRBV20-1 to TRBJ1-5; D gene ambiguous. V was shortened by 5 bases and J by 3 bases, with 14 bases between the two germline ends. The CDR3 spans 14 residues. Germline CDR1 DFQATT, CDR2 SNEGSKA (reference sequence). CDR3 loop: CSALGPGHNQPQHF. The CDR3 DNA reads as TGCAGTGCTTTGGGCCCAGGCCACAATCAGCCCCAGCATTTT.

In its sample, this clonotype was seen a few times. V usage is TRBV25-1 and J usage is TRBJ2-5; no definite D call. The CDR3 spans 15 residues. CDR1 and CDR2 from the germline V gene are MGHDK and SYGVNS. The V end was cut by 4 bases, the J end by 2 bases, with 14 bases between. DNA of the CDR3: TGTGCCAGCAGTGTTACTTCGGACCCTCAAGAGACCCAGTACTTC. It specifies CASSVTSDPQETQYF.

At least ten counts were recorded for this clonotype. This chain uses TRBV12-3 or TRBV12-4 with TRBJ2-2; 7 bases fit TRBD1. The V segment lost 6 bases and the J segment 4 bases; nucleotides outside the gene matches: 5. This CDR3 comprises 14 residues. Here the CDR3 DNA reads TGTGCCAGCAGCGGGACAGTAGCCACCGGGGAGCTGTTTTTT. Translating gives CASSGTVATGELFF.

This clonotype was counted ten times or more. Written as DNA, the CDR3 is TGCAGTGCCGAGGACAGGGCGAGCTCCTACGAGCAGTACTTC. It yields the protein CSAEDRASSYEQYF. This chain joins TRBV20-1 and TRBJ2-7; 8 nucleotides align to TRBD1. Trimming removed 6 bases from V and 0 bases from J; junction bases left unmatched: 7. Per germline, CDR1 DFQATT and CDR2 SNEGSKA (reference sequence). CDR3 length: 14 residues.

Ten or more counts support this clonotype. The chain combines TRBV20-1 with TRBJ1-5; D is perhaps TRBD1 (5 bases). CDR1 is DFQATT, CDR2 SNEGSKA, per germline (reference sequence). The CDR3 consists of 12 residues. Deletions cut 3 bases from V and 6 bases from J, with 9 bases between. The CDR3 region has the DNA TGCAGTGCTAGGGCCCAGGGTCAGCCCCAGCATTTT. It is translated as CSARAQGQPQHF.

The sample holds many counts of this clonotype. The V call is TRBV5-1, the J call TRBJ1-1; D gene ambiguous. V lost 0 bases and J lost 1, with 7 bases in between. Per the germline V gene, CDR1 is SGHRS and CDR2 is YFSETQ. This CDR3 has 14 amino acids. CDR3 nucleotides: TGCGCCAGCAGCTTGGTTCCCCCGAACACTGAAGCTTTCTTT. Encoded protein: CASSLVPPNTEAFF.

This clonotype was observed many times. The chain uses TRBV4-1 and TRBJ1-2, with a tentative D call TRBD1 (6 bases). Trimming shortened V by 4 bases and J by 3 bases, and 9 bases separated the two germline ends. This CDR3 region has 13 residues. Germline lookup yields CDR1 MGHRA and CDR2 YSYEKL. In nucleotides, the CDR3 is TGCGCCAGCAGCCTGGCAGGGGACTATGGCTACACCTTC. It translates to CASSLAGDYGYTF.

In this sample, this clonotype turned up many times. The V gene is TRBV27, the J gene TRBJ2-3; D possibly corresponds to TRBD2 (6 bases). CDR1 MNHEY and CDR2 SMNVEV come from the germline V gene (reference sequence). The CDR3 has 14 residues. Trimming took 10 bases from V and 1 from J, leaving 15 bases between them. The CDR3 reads CATVGTDGTDTQYF. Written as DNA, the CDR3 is TGTGCCACCGTCGGGACTGACGGCACAGATACGCAGTATTTT.

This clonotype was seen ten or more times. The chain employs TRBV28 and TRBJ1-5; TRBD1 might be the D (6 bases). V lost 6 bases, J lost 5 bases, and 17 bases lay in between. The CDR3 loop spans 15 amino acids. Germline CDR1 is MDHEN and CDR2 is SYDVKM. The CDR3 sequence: CASSFGGGDHQPQHF. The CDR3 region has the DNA TGTGCCAGCAGCTTCGGGGGGGGCGACCATCAGCCCCAGCATTTT. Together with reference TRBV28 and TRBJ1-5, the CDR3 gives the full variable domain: DVKVTQSSRYLVKRTGEKVFLECVQDMDHENMFWYRQDPGLGLRLIYFSYDVKMKEKGDIPEGYSVSREKKERFSLILESASTNQTSMYLCASSFGGGDHQPQHFGDGTRLSIL.

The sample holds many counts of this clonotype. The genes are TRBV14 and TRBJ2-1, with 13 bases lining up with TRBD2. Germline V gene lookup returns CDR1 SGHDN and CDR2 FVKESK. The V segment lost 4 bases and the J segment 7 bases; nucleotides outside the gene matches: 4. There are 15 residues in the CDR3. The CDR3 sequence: CASSRTSGGGNEQFF. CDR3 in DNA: TGTGCCAGCAGCCGCACTAGCGGGGGGGGGAATGAGCAGTTCTTC.

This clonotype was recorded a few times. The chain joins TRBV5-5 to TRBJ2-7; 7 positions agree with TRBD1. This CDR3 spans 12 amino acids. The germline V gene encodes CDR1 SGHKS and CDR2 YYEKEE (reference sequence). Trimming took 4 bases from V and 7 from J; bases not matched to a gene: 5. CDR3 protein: CASSRDSEEQYF. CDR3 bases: TGTGCCAGCAGCCGGGACAGCGAAGAGCAGTACTTC.

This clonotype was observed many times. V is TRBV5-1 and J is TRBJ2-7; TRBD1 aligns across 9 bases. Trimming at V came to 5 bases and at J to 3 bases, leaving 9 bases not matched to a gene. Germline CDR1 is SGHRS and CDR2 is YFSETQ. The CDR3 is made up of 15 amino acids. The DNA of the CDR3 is TGCGCCAGCAGTCCACAGCCGGGACAGGGCTACGAGCAGTACTTC. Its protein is CASSPQPGQGYEQYF.

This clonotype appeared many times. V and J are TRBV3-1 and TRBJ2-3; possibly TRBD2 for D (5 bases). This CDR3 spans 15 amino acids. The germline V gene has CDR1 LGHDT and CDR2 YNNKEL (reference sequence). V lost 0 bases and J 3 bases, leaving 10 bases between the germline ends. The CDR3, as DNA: TGTGCCAGCAGCCAAGAAAGAGGGCGTACAGATACGCAGTATTTT. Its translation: CASSQERGRTDTQYF.

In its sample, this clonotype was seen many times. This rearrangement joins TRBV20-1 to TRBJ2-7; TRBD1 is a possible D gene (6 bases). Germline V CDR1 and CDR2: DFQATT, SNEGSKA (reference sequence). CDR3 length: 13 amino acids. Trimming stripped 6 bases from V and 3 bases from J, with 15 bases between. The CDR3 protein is CSANRQARYEQYF. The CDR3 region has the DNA TGCAGTGCAAACAGACAGGCTCGCTACGAGCAGTACTTC.

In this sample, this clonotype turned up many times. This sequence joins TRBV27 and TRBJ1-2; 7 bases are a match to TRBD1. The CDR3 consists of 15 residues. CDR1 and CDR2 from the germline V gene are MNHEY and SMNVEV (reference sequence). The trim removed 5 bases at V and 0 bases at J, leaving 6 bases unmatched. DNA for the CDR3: TGTGCCAGCAGTACCCGGACAGGAGCTAACTATGGCTACACCTTC. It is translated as CASSTRTGANYGYTF.

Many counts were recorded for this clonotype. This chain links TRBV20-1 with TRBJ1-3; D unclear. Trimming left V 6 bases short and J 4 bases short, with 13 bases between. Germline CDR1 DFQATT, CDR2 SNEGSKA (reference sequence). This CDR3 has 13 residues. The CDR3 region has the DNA TGCAGTGCCGGACGAGGGTTAGGAAACACCATATATTTT. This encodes CSAGRGLGNTIYF.

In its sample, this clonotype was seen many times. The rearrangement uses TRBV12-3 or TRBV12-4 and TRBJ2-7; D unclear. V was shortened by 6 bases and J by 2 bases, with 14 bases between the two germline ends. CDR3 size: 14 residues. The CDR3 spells CASSPGSSTYEQYF. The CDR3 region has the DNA TGTGCCAGCAGCCCCGGGTCCTCTACCTACGAGCAGTACTTC.

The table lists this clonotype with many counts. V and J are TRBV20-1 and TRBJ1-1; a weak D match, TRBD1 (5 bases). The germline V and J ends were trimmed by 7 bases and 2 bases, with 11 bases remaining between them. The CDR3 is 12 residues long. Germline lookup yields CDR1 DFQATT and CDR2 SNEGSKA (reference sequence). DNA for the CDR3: TGCAGTGTCACGGACACAAACACTGAAGCTTTCTTT. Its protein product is CSVTDTNTEAFF.

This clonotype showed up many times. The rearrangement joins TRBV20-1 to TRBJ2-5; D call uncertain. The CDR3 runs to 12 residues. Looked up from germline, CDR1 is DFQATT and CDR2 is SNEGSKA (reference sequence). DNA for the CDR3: TGCAGCCAGCTGGGCCATCAAGAGACCCAGTACTTC. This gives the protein CSQLGHQETQYF.

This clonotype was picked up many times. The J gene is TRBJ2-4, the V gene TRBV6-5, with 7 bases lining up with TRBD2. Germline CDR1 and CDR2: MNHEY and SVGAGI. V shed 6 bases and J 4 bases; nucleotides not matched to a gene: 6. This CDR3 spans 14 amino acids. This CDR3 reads CASRAGQAKNIQYF. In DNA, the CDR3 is TGTGCCAGCAGAGCGGGGCAGGCAAAAAACATTCAGTACTTC.

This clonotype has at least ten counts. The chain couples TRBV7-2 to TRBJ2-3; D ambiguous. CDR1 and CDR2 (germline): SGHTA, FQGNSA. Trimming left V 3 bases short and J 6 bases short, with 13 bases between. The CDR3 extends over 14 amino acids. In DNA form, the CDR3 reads TGTGCCAGCAGCTTGGAGCAGGCTAGGGATACGCAGTATTTT. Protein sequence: CASSLEQARDTQYF.

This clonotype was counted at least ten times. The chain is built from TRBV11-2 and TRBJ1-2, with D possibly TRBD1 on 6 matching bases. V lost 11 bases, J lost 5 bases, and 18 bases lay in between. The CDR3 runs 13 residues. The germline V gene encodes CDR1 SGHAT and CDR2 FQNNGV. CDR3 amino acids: CASMGADGYGYTF. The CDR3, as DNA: TGTGCCTCCATGGGGGCGGACGGGTATGGCTACACCTTC.

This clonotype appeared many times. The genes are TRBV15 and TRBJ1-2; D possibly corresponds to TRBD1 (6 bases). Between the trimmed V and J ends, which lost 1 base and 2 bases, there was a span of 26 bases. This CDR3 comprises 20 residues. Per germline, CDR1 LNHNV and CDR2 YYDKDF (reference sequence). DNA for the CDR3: TGTGCCACCAGCAGAGTCGTGGGCAAAAACGGGCAGGGGAGGAACTATGGCTACACCTTC. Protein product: CATSRVVGKNGQGRNYGYTF. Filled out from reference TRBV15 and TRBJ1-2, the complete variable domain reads DAMVIQNPRYQVTQFGKPVTLSCSQTLNHNVMYWYQQKSSQAPKLLFHYYDKDFNNEADTPDNFQSRRPNTSFCFLDIRSPGLGDTAMYLCATSRVVGKNGQGRNYGYTFGSGTRLTVV.

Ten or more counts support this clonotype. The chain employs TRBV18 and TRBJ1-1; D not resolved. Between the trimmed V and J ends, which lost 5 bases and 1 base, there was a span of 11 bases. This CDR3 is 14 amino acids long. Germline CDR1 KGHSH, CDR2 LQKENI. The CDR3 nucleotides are TGTGCCAGCTCAAAGGTCGGGGAGAACACTGAAGCTTTCTTT. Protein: CASSKVGENTEAFF.